The entry below describes one T cell receptor beta chain. Its specificity is unknown. This same CDR3 is encoded by further DNA sequences in the sample. The source of the sample is a study of shared clonotypes between healthy human individuals. Study observations and caveats: The researchers took only blood, and tissue repertoires probably look different. Expectations were that clonotype sharing among donors would be affected by sequencing depth.

Profiling relied on immunoSEQ multiplex PCR, and the TCRdb table lists in-frame clones only, not all of them. The data hold more than 2 million clones, with 90% to 95% observed a single time. The length of the CDR3 is 15 residues. The germline V gene encodes CDR1 SGDLS and CDR2 YYNGEE. With 2 bases clipped from V and 1 base from J, the junction kept 0 bases outside the gene matches. The TCR comes from a man aged 18 to 29 in good health. The sample was naive CD4+ T cells sorted from blood. The sample's subset: CD45RA+ positively selected. V is TRBV9 and J is TRBJ2-2; 9 bases agree with TRBD2. In DNA, the CDR3 is TGTGCCAGCAGCGTGACTAGCGGGAACACCGGGGAGCTGTTTTTT. Translated: CASSVTSGNTGELFF.